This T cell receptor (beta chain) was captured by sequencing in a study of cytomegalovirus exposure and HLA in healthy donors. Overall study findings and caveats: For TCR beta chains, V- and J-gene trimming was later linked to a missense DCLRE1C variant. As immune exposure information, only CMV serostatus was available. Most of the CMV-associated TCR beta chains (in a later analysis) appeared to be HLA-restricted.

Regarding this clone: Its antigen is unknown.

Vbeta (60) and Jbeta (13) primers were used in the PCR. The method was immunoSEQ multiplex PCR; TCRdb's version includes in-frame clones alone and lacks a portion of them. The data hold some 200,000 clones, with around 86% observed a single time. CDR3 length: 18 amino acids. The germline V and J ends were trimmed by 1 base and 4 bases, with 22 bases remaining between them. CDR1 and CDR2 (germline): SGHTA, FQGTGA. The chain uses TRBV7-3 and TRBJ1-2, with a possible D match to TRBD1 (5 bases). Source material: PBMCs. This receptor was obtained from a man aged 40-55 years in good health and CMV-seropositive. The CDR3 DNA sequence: TGTGCCAGCAGCTTAAGAGGGGCAGGGAAAGGTAGCGGCTATGGCTACACCTTC. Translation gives CASSLRGAGKGSGYGYTF.